These 20 T cell receptor beta chains share one sample of origin, sequenced in a study of blood T cell repertoires in COVID-19. Method: immunoSEQ multiplex PCR; TCRdb's copy keeps in-frame clones and lacks some. The repertoire includes tens of thousands of clones, approximately 91% of them detected once, and about 4.9% sits in the top ten. Sequencing was done on a sample of peripheral blood. The receptors derive from a human donor in a cohort sampled during active COVID-19.

The chain uses TRBV5-1 and TRBJ1-4; TRBD1 matches at 8 bases. This CDR3 is 15 amino acids long. The germline V gene has CDR1 SGHRS and CDR2 YFSETQ. Trimming cost V 2 bases and J 6 bases; bases outside gene matches: 6. The CDR3 DNA follows: TGCGCCAGCAGCTTCCAGGGGGCGAGGGATGAAAAACTGTTTTTT. The encoded protein is CASSFQGARDEKLFF.

The chain employs TRBV24-1 and TRBJ2-1; 12 nucleotides match TRBD2. Germline V lookup: CDR1 KGHDR, CDR2 SFDVKD. V trimming: 3 bases; J trimming: 9 bases; junction bases outside the gene matches: 11. This CDR3 has 17 amino acids. The CDR3 DNA is TGTGCCACCAGTGATATGAGGACTAGCGGGACCTGGGGTGAGCAGTTCTTC. Translating it yields CATSDMRTSGTWGEQFF.

This clone was seen once. V and J are TRBV5-1 and TRBJ1-4; TRBD1 agrees at 9 bases. V lost 4 bases and J lost 3; bases outside the gene matches: 7. Germline V CDR1 and CDR2: SGHRS, YFSETQ. The CDR3 totals 16 residues. CDR3 residues: CASSPGQGIANEKLFF. As DNA, the CDR3 is TGCGCCAGCAGCCCCGGACAGGGGATTGCTAATGAAAAACTGTTTTTT.

The DNA for the CDR3 is TGTGCCAGCAGCCCCACTCTTCTACGGGACAGGGGAACTAATGAAAAACTGTTTTTT. Amino acid sequence: CASSPTLLRDRGTNEKLFF. The chain has TRBV27 and TRBJ1-4, with 10 bases identical to TRBD1. Per germline, CDR1 MNHEY and CDR2 SMNVEV (reference sequence). The CDR3 totals 19 residues. V shed 6 bases and J 1 base; nucleotides not matched to a gene: 14. The full variable domain, its missing parts supplied by reference TRBV27 and TRBJ1-4, is EAQVTQNPRYLITVTGKKLTVTCSQNMNHEYMSWYRQDPGLGLRQIYYSMNVEVTDKGDVPEGYKVSRKEKRNFPLILESPSPNQTSLYFCASSPTLLRDRGTNEKLFFGSGTQLSVL.

The J gene is TRBJ1-1, the V gene TRBV7-2; D call uncertain. The V end lost 2 bases, the J end lost 4 bases, and 14 bases lay between the germline ends. The length of the CDR3 is 15 residues. Germline CDR1 SGHTA, CDR2 FQGNSA. In DNA form, the CDR3 reads TGTGCCAGCAGCTTAATGCAGGAATCTTCCACTGAAGCTTTCTTT. The encoded protein is CASSLMQESSTEAFF.

This clone was counted once. The chain is built from TRBV15 and TRBJ2-5; D is possibly TRBD1 (5 bases). The germline V gene has CDR1 LNHNV and CDR2 YYDKDF (reference sequence). Between the trimmed V and J ends, which lost 1 base and 5 bases, there was a span of 17 bases. There are 16 residues in the CDR3. The CDR3 coding sequence is TGTGCCACCAGCAGAGGTTGGCCTCAGGGTAAGGAGACCCAGTACTTC. Encoded protein: CATSRGWPQGKETQYF.

This chain uses TRBV23-1 with TRBJ1-2; D unresolved. TRBV23-1 has ORF status, its function being uncertain. This CDR3 is 15 amino acids long. V was shortened by 0 bases and J by 4 bases, with 12 bases between the two germline ends. The CDR3 nucleotides read TGCGCCAGCAGTCAATCTTACGGAACAGCCTATGGCTACACCTTC. Protein product: CASSQSYGTAYGYTF.

The chain combines TRBV28 with TRBJ1-2; D might be TRBD1 (5 bases). Per germline, CDR1 MDHEN and CDR2 SYDVKM. V lost 3 bases and J 6 bases, leaving 20 bases between the germline ends. The CDR3 consists of 16 residues. CDR3 region: CASSFRSGSGTHGYTF. The CDR3 bases are TGTGCCAGCAGTTTTCGTTCAGGGTCAGGGACTCATGGCTACACCTTC.

V gene TRBV27 combines with J gene TRBJ1-6, with D possibly matching TRBD1 (6 bases). Per the germline V gene, CDR1 is MNHEY and CDR2 is SMNVEV (reference sequence). V was pared by 0 bases and J by 1 base, with 19 bases between. The CDR3 is 20 residues long. CDR3: CASSLSGGQNIRSYNSPLHF. CDR3 coding DNA: TGTGCCAGCAGTTTATCCGGGGGGCAGAATATTAGATCCTATAATTCACCCCTCCACTTT.

The rearrangement joins TRBV3-1 (or the pseudogene TRBV3-2) to TRBJ1-1, with D unresolved. This CDR3 comprises 13 residues. V lost 5 bases, J lost 1 base, and 8 bases lay in between. Germline loops: CDR1 LGHDT, CDR2 YNNKEL (reference sequence). The CDR3 coding sequence is TGTGCCAGCAGCTCCATAGAGAACACTGAAGCTTTCTTT. Translation gives CASSSIENTEAFF.

The gene calls are TRBV14 and TRBJ1-2, with D possibly matching TRBD1 (5 bases). The germline V and J ends were trimmed by 5 bases and 6 bases, with 16 bases remaining between them. Germline CDR1 SGHDN, CDR2 FVKESK. The CDR3 extends over 14 amino acids. CDR3 loop: CASSDYAAGHGYTF. Here the CDR3 DNA reads TGTGCCAGCAGCGACTATGCGGCGGGGCATGGCTACACCTTC.

V usage is TRBV27 and J usage is TRBJ2-3, with 11 bases fitting TRBD1. Germline CDR1 and CDR2: MNHEY and SMNVEV (reference sequence). This CDR3 is 19 amino acids long. V was pared by 3 bases and J by 5 bases, with 16 bases of the junction left unmatched. CDR3 loop: CASSFLGTGGLDSKDTQYF. The DNA for the CDR3 is TGTGCCAGCAGTTTTTTGGGGACAGGGGGTCTGGATTCGAAAGATACGCAGTATTTT.

The chain has TRBV4-2 and TRBJ2-4; the match to TRBD1 covers 7 bases. This CDR3 region has 11 residues. CDR1 and CDR2 (germline): LGHNA, YNFKEQ. V was pared by 4 bases and J by 11 bases, with 2 bases of the junction left unmatched. The CDR3 reads CASSLGGFQYF. Here the CDR3 DNA reads TGTGCCAGCAGCCTAGGGGGCTTTCAGTACTTC.

This chain connects TRBV6-5 to TRBJ1-1; a possible D gene is TRBD1 (5 bases). CDR1 MNHEY and CDR2 SVGAGI come from the germline V gene. Trimming shortened V by 2 bases and J by 3 bases, and 13 bases separated the two germline ends. The CDR3 sequence is 15 residues long. The CDR3 sequence: CASSYEWGSYTEAFF. The CDR3 DNA is TGTGCCAGCAGTTACGAGTGGGGCAGCTACACTGAAGCTTTCTTT.

The chain is built from TRBV30 and TRBJ2-1, with D unresolved. CDR3 size: 12 residues. Trimming took off 4 bases at V and 5 bases at J, with 9 bases between the two ends. Looked up from germline, CDR1 is GTSNPN and CDR2 is SVGIG (reference sequence). CDR3 DNA sequence: TGTGCCTGGACACCTCTAAACAATGAGCAGTTCTTC. Its protein product is CAWTPLNNEQFF. The entire variable domain, with the rest obtained from reference TRBV30 and TRBJ2-1, is as follows: SQTIHQWPATLVQPVGSPLSLECTVEGTSNPNLYWYRQAAGRGLQLLFYSVGIGQISSEVPQNLSASRPQDRQFILSSKKLLLSDSGFYLCAWTPLNNEQFFGPGTRLTVL.

The chain recombines TRBV24-1 with TRBJ1-2; D call uncertain. Trimming took off 1 base at V and 2 bases at J, with 7 bases between the two ends. The CDR3 has 14 residues. CDR1 and CDR2 from the germline V gene are KGHDR and SFDVKD. Written as DNA, the CDR3 is TGTGCCACCAGTGATTTTACACTAAACTATGGCTACACCTTC. Amino acids: CATSDFTLNYGYTF.

The chain employs TRBV7-3 and TRBJ1-3; TRBD1 matches 7 bases. Germline V gene lookup returns CDR1 SGHTA and CDR2 FQGTGA. V lost 3 bases to trimming and J lost 0 bases; unmatched junction nucleotides: 2. This CDR3 comprises 15 residues. The CDR3, as DNA: TGTGCCAGCAGCTTTACAGGGGCCTCTGGAAACACCATATATTTT. This encodes CASSFTGASGNTIYF.

The chain recombines TRBV11-3 with TRBJ1-6; D remains unclear. This CDR3 has 13 amino acids. The germline V and J ends were trimmed by 1 base and 7 bases, with 5 bases remaining between them. CDR1 and CDR2 (germline): SGHNT, YENEEA. CDR3 sequence reads: CASSLGLNSPLHF. In nucleotides, the CDR3 is TGTGCCAGCAGCTTAGGGCTGAATTCACCCCTCCACTTT.

The genes are TRBV19 and TRBJ1-2; possible D gene TRBD1, 5 bases. Per the germline V gene, CDR1 is LNHDA and CDR2 is SQIVND (reference sequence). The CDR3 runs 13 residues. V lost 3 bases and J lost 8, with 13 bases in between. CDR3 amino acids: CASSIAGINGYTF. The CDR3 region has the DNA TGTGCCAGTAGTATTGCAGGGATCAACGGCTACACCTTC.

The gene calls are TRBV5-8 and TRBJ1-2, with 7 nucleotides matching TRBD1. Germline trimming cut 2 bases from V and 6 bases from J; bases unmatched to any gene: 1. CDR3 length: 12 amino acids. The germline V gene has CDR1 SGHTS and CDR2 YDEGEE. The CDR3 region is CASSLQGNGYTF. The CDR3 DNA sequence: TGTGCCAGCAGCTTACAGGGGAATGGCTACACCTTC.